The source of this TCR beta chain is a study of cytomegalovirus exposure and HLA in healthy donors. Study results and limitations: As a later analysis showed, a missense DCLRE1C variant was linked to trimming of TCR beta V- and J-genes. Presence/absence analysis assumed near-uniform sequencing depth across donors. CMV antigen specificity of three CMV-associated chains was confirmed in vitro. Based on reports, TCR beta sequences accurately predicted HLA-A and HLA-B alleles for most subjects.

Worth noting for this clone: Its antigen is not identified.

This CDR3 spans 15 amino acids. V dropped 1 base and J dropped 6; count of bases not matched to a gene: 5. Germline values: CDR1 SGHTA, CDR2 FQGNSA. With 60 Vbeta and 13 Jbeta primers, the PCR was carried out. Using immunoSEQ multiplex PCR, the repertoire was profiled, and TCRdb retains in-frame clones only, with some absent. The data show about 220,000 clones, around 76% seen once. This TCR came from a woman in her thirties or forties in good health and CMV-seropositive. The material sequenced was PBMCs. V is TRBV7-2 and J is TRBJ2-5, with 10 bases fitting TRBD2. CDR3 sequence (DNA): TGTGCCAGCAGCTTAGAGGGACTAGCGTCCCAGACCCAGTACTTC. It specifies CASSLEGLASQTQYF.